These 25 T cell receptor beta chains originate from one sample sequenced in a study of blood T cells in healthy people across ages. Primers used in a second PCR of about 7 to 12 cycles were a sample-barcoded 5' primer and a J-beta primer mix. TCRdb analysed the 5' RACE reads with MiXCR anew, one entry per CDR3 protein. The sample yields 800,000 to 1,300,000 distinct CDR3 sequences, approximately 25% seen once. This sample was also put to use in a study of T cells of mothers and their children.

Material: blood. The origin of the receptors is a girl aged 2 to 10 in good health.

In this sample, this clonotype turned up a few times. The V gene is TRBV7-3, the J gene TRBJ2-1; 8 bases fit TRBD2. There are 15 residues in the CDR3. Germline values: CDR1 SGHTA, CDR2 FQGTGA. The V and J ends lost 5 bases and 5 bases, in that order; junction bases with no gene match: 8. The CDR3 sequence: CASSPTGLEDNEQFF. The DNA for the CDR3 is TGTGCCAGCAGCCCTACGGGACTAGAGGACAATGAGCAGTTCTTC.

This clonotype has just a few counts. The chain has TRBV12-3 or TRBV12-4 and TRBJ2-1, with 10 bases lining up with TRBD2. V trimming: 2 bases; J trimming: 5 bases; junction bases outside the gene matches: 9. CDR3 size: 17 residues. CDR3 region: CASSLSRAGGGNNEQFF. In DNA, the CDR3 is TGTGCCAGCAGTTTATCTCGAGCGGGAGGGGGCAACAATGAGCAGTTCTTC.

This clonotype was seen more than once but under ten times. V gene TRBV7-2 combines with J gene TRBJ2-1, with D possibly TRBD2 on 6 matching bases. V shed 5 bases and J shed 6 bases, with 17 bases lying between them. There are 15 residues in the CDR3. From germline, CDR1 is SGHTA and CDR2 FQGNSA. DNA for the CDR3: TGTGCCAGCAGCCCTAGCGTGCGGGATATCAATGAGCAGTTCTTC. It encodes CASSPSVRDINEQFF.

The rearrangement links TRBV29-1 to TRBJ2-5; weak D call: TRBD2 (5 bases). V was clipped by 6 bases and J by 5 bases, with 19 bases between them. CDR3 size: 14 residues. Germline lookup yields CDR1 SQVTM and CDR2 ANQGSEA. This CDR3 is CSVGALLRAETQYF. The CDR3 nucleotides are TGCAGCGTCGGAGCCCTCCTGAGGGCGGAGACCCAGTACTTC.

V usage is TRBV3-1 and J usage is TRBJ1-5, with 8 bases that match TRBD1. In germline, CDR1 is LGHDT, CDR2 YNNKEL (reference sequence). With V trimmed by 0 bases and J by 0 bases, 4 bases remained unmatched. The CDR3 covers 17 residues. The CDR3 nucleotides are TGTGCCAGCAGCCAAGACCTACAGGGGGATAGCAATCAGCCCCAGCATTTT. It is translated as CASSQDLQGDSNQPQHF.

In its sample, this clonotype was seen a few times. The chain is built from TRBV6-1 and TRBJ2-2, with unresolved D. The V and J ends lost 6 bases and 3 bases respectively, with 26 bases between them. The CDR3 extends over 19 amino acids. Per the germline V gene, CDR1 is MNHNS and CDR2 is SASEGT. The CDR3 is CASSTLDRFRGPHTGELFF. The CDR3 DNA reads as TGTGCCAGCAGCACACTCGATAGATTCCGTGGGCCGCACACCGGGGAGCTGTTTTTT.

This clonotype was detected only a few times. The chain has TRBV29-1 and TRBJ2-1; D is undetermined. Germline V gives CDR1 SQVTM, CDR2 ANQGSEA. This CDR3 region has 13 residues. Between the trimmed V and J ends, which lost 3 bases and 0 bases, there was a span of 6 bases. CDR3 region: CSVDSNSYNEQFF. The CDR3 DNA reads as TGCAGCGTTGACAGCAACTCCTACAATGAGCAGTTCTTC.

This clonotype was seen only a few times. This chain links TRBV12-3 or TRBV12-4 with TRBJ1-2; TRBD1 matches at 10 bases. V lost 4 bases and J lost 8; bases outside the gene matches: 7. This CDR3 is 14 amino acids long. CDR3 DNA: TGTGCCAGCAGTTGGGGACAGGGGATCTGGGGCTACACCTTC. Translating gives CASSWGQGIWGYTF.

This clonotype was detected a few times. The DNA for the CDR3 is TGCAGCGTACTACTAGACACCTCCTACGAGCAGTACTTC. Residues: CSVLLDTSYEQYF. The V call is TRBV29-1, the J call TRBJ2-7; TRBD2 is a possible D gene (5 bases). V dropped 6 bases and J dropped 0 bases, with 12 bases sitting between them. The germline CDR1 and CDR2 sequences are SQVTM and ANQGSEA. This CDR3 contains 13 residues.

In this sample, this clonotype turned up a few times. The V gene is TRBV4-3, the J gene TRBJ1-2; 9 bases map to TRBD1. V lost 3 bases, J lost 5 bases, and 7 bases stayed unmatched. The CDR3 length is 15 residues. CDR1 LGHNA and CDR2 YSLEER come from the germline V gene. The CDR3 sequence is CASSQDRGIEYGYTF. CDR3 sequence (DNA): TGCGCCAGCAGCCAGGACAGGGGCATTGAGTATGGCTACACCTTC.

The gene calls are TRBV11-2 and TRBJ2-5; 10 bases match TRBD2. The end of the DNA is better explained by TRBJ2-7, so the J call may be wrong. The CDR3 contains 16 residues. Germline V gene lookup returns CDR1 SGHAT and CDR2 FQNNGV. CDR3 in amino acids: CASSLATSGRDCEQYF. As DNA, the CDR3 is TGTGCCAGCAGCTTAGCTACCAGCGGGAGGGACTGCGAGCAGTACTTC.

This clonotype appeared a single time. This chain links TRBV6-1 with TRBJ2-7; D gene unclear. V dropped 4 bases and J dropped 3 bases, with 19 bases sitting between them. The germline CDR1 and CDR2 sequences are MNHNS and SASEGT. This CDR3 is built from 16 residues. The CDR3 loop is CASSVLTEVPVYEQYF. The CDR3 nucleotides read TGTGCCAGCAGTGTATTGACCGAGGTACCGGTCTACGAGCAGTACTTC.

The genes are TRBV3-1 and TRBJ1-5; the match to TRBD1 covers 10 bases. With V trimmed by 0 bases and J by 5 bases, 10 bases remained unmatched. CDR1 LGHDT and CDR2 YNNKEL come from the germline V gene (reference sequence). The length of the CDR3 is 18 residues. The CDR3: CASSQDNAGTGVHQPQHF. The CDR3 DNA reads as TGTGCCAGCAGCCAAGACAATGCCGGGACAGGGGTTCATCAGCCCCAGCATTTT. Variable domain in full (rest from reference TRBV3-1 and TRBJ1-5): DTAVSQTPKYLVTQMGNDKSIKCEQNLGHDTMYWYKQDSKKFLKIMFSYNNKELIINETVPNRFSPKSPDKAHLNLHINSLELGDSAVYFCASSQDNAGTGVHQPQHFGDGTRLSIL.

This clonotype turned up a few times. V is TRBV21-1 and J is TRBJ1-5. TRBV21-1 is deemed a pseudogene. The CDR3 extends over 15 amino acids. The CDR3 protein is CASRLLRDGNQPQHF. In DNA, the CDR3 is TGTGCCAGCAGACTACTGCGGGACGGCAATCAGCCCCAGCATTTT.

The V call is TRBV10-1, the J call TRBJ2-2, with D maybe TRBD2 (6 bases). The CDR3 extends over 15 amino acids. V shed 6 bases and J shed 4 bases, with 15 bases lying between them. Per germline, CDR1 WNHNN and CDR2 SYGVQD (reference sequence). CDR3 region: CASSEVADGTGELFF. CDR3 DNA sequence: TGCGCCAGCAGCGAGGTAGCGGATGGCACCGGGGAGCTGTTTTTT.

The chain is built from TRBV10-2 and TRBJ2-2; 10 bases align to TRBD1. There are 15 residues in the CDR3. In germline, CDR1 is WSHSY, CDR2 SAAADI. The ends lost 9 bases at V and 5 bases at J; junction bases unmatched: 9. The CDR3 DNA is TGCGCCAGTATCGCCGGGACAGGGGAAACCGGGGAGCTGTTTTTT. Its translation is CASIAGTGETGELFF.

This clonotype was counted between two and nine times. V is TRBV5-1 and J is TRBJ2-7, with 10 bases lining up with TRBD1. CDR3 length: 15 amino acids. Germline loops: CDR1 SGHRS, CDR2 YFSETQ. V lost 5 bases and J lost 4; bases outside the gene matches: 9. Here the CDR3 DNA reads TGCGCCAGCAGAGGTGGGACAGGGGACAGGTACGAGCAGTACTTC. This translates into CASRGGTGDRYEQYF.

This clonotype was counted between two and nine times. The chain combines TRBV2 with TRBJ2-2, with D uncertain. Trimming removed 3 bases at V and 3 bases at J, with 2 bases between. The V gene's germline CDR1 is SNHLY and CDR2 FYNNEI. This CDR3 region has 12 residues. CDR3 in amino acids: CASSEDTGELFF. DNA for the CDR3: TGTGCCAGCAGTGAGGACACCGGGGAGCTGTTTTTT.

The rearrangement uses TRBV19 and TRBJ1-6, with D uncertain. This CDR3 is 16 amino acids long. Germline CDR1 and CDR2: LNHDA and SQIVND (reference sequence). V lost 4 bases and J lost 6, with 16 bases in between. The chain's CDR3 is CASSRRPDLGNSPLHF. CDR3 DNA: TGTGCCAGTAGTAGAAGACCGGACTTGGGTAATTCACCCCTCCACTTT.

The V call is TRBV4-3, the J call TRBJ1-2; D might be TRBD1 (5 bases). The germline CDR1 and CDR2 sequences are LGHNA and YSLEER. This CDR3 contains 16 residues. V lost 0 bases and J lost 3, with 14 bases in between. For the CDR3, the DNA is TGCGCCAGCAGCCAAGATCCGAGGGGAGGAGACTATGGCTACACCTTC. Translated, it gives CASSQDPRGGDYGYTF.

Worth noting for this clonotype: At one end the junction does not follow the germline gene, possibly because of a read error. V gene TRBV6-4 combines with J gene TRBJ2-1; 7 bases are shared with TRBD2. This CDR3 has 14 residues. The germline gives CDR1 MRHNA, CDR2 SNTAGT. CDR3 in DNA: TGTGTCAGCAGTTCCAGCGCGGGAGAAAATGAGCAGTTCTTC. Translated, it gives CVSSSSAGENEQFF.

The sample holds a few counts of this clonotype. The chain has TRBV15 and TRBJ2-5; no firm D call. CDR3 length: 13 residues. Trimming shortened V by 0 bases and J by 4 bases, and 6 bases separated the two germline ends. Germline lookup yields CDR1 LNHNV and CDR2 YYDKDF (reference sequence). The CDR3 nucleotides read TGTGCCACCAGCAGAGATCTACGAGAGACCCAGTACTTC. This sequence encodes CATSRDLRETQYF.

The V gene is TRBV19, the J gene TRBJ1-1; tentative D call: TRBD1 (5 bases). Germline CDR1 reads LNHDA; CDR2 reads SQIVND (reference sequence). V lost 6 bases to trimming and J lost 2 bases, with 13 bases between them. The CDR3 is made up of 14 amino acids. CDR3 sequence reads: CASRHSGTNTEAFF. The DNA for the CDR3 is TGTGCCAGTAGGCATTCAGGGACCAACACTGAAGCTTTCTTT. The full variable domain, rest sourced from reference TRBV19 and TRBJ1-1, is DGGITQSPKYLFRKEGQNVTLSCEQNLNHDAMYWYRQDPGQGLRLIYYSQIVNDFQKGDIAEGYSVSREKKESFPLTVTSAQKNPTAFYLCASRHSGTNTEAFFGQGTRLTVV.

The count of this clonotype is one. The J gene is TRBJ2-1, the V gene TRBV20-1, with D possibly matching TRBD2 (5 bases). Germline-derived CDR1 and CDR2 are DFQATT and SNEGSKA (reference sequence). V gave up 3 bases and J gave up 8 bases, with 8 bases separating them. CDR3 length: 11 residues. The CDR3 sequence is CSAREADEQFF. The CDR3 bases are TGCAGTGCTAGGGAGGCGGATGAGCAGTTCTTC.

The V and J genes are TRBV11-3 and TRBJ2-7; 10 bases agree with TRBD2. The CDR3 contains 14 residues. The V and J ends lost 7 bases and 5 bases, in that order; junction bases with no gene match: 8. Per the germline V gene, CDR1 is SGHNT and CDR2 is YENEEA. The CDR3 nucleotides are TGTGCCAGCATCGGACTAGCGGCGGCCCACGAGCAGTACTTC. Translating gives CASIGLAAAHEQYF. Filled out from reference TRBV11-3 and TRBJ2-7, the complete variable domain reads EAGVVQSPRYKIIEKKQPVAFWCNPISGHNTLYWYLQNLGQGPELLIRYENEEAVDDSQLPKDRFSAERLKGVDSTLKIQPAELGDSAVYLCASIGLAAAHEQYFGPGTRLTVT.